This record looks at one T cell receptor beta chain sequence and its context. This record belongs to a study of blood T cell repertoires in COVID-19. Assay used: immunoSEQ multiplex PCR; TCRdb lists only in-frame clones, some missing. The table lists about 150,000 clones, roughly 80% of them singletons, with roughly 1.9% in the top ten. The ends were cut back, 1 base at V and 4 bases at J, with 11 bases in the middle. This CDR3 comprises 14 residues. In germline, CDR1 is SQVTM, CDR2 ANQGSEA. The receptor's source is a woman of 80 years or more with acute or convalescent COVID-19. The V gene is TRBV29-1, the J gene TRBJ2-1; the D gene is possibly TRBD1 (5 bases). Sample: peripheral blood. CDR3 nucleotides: TGCAGCGTTGAAGGGCAGGGCCTTTACAATGAGCAGTTCTTC. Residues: CSVEGQGLYNEQFF.